This T cell receptor (beta chain) was retrieved from a study of blood T cell repertoires in COVID-19. Study summary: There were acute and convalescent COVID-19 samples, and they came from the United States, Italy and Spain. The analysed material was cDNA or gDNA that came from T cells, B-cell-depleted T cells, or PBMCs.

As processed by the authors: Counts of nucleated cells, estimated from reference gene primer amplification, were obtained. Sequencing used immunoSEQ multiplex PCR; TCRdb keeps in-frame clones, though not all of them. Clone size and V and J calls were adopted from that table, with D and trimming inferred from the DNA. The sample carries roughly 280,000 clones, roughly 84% recorded once. This CDR3 comprises 18 residues. This chain joins TRBV21-1 and TRBJ2-2; the listed D gene, TRBD1, was not tested against the DNA. TRBV21-1 is classified as a pseudogene. Sequenced material: peripheral blood. This sequence originates from a man between 60 and 75 years old with acute or convalescent COVID-19. The CDR3 DNA reads as TGTGCCAGCAGCAGGGGTAAACAAGACAGACCGAACACCGGGGAGCTGTTTTTT. Amino acid sequence: CASSRGKQDRPNTGELFF.